This TCR beta chain emerged from a study of blood T cells in healthy people across ages. Then a second PCR, running about 7 to 11 cycles, was carried out with a sample-barcoded 5' primer and a J-beta primer mix. One entry per CDR3 protein, called by TCRdb with MiXCR from the 5' RACE reads. The repertoire includes around 800,000 distinct CDR3 sequences, about 53% of them detected once, and about 42% sits in the top ten. CDR3 length equals 15 residues. The germline V and J ends were trimmed by 0 bases and 2 bases, with 9 bases remaining between them. Germline lookup yields CDR1 SGHDN and CDR2 FVKESK. This sequence originates from a man older than 75 in good health. The chain couples TRBV14 to TRBJ2-3; no clear D. Input material: blood. The CDR3 sequence is CASSQDQVITDTQYF. DNA of the CDR3: TGTGCCAGCAGCCAAGATCAAGTTATCACAGATACGCAGTATTTT.